The clone carrying this TCR beta chain was counted a few times. What it recognizes is unknown. The data derive from a study of beta chain features in type 1 diabetes. Study findings and constraints: Moderate but significant shortening of TCRB CDR3s was recorded in all four CD4+ subsets from Type 1 diabetes patients.

CD4+ naive, central memory, regulatory and stem cell-like memory subsets were isolated by sorting on CD45RO/CCR7/CD25/CD127/CD95/CD27. Isolated RNA was reverse transcribed in full, so expressed TCRB transcripts were sequenced. TCRdb's copy holds only in-frame clones and misses some; the assay was immunoSEQ multiplex PCR. The repertoire holds 140,000 to 150,000 clones, 48% seen once, with around 0.43% in the top ten. With 1 base removed from V and 4 bases from J, the gap between germline ends came to 7 bases. The germline V gene has CDR1 MNHNS and CDR2 SASEGT. The CDR3 spans 14 residues. This TCR was sampled from a man between 18 and 35 years old in good health. Specimen: Tregs from blood. This chain uses TRBV6-1 with TRBJ2-2; D may be TRBD1 (6 bases). The CDR3 loop is CASSEGRGTGELFF. The CDR3 bases are TGTGCCAGCAGTGAAGGCAGGGGCACCGGGGAGCTGTTTTTT.